Listed below are T cell receptor beta chains from one sample, sequenced in a study of blood T cell repertoires in COVID-19. Measured with immunoSEQ multiplex PCR; TCRdb has only the in-frame clones, and not every one. Of more than 100,000 clones in the sample, roughly 83% were seen once. Sequenced: peripheral blood. The source is a woman aged 45-60 years with acute or convalescent COVID-19. Both conserved end residues are part of each CDR3. Where a row states a size, it is once, few, many or the class of an expanded clone; other rows omit it.

TRBJ2-3 | TRBV6-6 | - | CASSFQAPRDTQYF
TRBJ1-3 | TRBV7-2 | - | CASSLGQTGNTIYF
TRBJ1-1 | TRBV5-1 | - | CASSLNGQSNTEAFF
TRBJ2-1 | TRBV5-6 | few | CASSLAGAADNEQFF
TRBJ1-2 | TRBV7-9 | - | CATPDIPYGYTF
TRBJ2-2 | TRBV5-1 | - | CASSTWTGNTGELFF
TRBJ2-7 | TRBV9 | once | CASSPGLFYEQYF
TRBJ1-6 | TRBV5-1 | - | CASSDDRGWYDSPLHF
TRBJ1-2 | TRBV30 | - | CAWWDRGRYGYTF
TRBJ2-2 | TRBV10-3 | - | CAISEIGTSGPGELFF
TRBJ2-1 | TRBV10-2 | - | CASRRGADGNEQFF
TRBJ2-7 | TRBV7-9 | - | CASSLVDRSYEQYF
TRBJ1-3 | TRBV9 | - | CASSETGTGNGNTIYF
TRBJ1-6 | TRBV20-1 | - | CSASTRQENSPLHF
TRBJ1-3 | TRBV9 | - | CASSAGSSGNTIYF
TRBJ1-1 | TRBV6-1 | - | CASSEDSNTEAFF
TRBJ2-4 | TRBV29-1 | once | CSVGQGGKNIQYF
TRBJ2-5 | TRBV10-1 | once | CASSDPGQGQETQYF
TRBJ2-2 | TRBV9 | few | CASSVAGGWNTGELFF
TRBJ2-7 | TRBV6-5 | few | CASSLADTYEQYF
TRBJ2-7 | TRBV6-1 | - | CASSELGLSYEQYF